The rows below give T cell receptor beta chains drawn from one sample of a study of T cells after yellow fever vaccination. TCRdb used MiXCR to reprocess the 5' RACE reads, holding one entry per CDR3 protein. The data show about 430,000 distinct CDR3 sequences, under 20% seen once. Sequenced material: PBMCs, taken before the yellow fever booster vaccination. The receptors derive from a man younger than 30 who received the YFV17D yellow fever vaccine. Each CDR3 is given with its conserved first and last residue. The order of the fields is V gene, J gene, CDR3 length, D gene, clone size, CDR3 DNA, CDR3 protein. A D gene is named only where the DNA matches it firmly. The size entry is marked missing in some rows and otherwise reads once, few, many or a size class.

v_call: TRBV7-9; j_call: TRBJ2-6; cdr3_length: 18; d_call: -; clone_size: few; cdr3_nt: TGTGCCAGCAGCCGCACCGCCTACGAAAGGACCGGGGCCAACGTCCTGACTTTC; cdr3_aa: CASSRTAYERTGANVLTF
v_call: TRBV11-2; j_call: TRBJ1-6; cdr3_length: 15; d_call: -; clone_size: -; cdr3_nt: TGTGCCAGCAGCTTAGGTGACCCTATGGATTCACCCCTCCACTTT; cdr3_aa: CASSLGDPMDSPLHF
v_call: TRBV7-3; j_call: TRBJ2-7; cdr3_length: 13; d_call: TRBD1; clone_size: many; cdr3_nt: TGTGCCAGCAGCCCGGGACAGAATTACGAGCAGTACTTC; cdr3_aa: CASSPGQNYEQYF
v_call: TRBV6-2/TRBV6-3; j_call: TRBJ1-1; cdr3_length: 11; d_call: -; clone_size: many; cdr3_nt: TGTGCCAGCAGAAATAACACTGAAGCTTTCTTT; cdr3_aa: CASRNNTEAFF
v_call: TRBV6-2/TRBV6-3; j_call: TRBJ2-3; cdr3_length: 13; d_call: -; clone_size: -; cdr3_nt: TGTGCCAGCAGTTTCAGTTACACAGATACGCAGTATTTT; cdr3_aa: CASSFSYTDTQYF
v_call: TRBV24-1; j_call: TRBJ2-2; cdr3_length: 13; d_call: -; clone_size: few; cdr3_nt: TGTGCCACCAGTGCGAGTTGGGCCGGGGAGCTGTTTTTT; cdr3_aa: CATSASWAGELFF
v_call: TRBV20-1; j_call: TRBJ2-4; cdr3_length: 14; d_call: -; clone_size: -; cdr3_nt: TGCAGTGCTAGAGTGGGGAGGACGGACGGCATTCAGTACTTC; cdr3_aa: CSARVGRTDGIQYF
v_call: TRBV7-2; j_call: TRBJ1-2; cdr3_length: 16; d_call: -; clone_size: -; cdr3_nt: TGTGCCAGCAGCTTAGCGCAAAGGGGCGCCCTGGGTGGCTACACCTTC; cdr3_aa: CASSLAQRGALGGYTF
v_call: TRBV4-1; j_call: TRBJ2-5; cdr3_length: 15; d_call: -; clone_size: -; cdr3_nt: TGCGCCAGCAGCCAGAGGTGGGGGGCGGAAGAGACCCAGTACTTC; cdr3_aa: CASSQRWGAEETQYF
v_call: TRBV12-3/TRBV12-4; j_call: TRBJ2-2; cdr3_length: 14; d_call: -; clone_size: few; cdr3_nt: TGTGCCAGCCTCGGGGTGGAGCACGTCGGGGAGCTGTTTTTT; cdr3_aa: CASLGVEHVGELFF
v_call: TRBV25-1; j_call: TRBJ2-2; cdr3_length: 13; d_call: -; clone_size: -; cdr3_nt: TGTGCCAGCGAACAGGGAGGGGCCGGGGAGCTGTTTTTT; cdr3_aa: CASEQGGAGELFF
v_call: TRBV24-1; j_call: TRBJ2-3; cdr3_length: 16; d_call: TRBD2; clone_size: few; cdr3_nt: TGTGCCACCAGTGATTCCGGGACTAGTTGGGCAGATACGCAGTATTTT; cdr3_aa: CATSDSGTSWADTQYF